The source of this T cell receptor (beta chain) is a study of cytomegalovirus exposure and HLA in healthy donors. The CDR3 extends over 15 amino acids. Trimming removed 3 bases from V and 0 bases from J; junction bases left unmatched: 4. Germline V gene lookup returns CDR1 SGHTA and CDR2 FQGTGA. The PCR made use of 60 Vbeta and 13 Jbeta primers. Method: immunoSEQ multiplex PCR; TCRdb's copy keeps in-frame clones and lacks some. Of about 160,000 clones listed, about 63% are singletons. The sample comprised PBMCs. The chain is built from TRBV7-3 and TRBJ2-5, with 7 bases matching TRBD2. The TCR originated in a woman aged 35 to 49 in good health and CMV-seropositive. The chain's CDR3 is CASSLTRGNQETQYF. CDR3 sequence (DNA): TGTGCCAGCAGCTTGACGCGGGGGAACCAAGAGACCCAGTACTTC.